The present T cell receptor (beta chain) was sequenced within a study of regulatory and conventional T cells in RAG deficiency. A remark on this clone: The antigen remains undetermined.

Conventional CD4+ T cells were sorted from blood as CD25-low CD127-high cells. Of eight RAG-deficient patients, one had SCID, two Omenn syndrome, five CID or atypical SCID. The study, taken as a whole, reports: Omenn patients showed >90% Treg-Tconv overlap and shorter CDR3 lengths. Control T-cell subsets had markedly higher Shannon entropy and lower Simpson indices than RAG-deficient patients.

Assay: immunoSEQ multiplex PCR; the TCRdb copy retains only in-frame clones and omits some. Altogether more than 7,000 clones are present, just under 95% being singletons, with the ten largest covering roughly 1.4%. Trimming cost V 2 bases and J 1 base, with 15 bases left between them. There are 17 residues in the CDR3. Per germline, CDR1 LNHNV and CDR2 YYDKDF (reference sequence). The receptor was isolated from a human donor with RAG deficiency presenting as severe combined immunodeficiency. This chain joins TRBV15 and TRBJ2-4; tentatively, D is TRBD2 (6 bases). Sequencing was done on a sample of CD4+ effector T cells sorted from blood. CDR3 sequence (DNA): TGTGCCACCAGCAGACGTGCGGGGCCGGTGGCCAAAAACATTCAGTACTTC. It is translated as CATSRRAGPVAKNIQYF.